This T cell receptor (beta chain) was identified during a study of response to subunit inactivated influenza vaccine. Study outcomes and limitations: The authors proposed limited new T cell recruitment per seasonal influenza vaccination.

Only a few counts were recorded for this clonotype. Its antigen is not identified. TCRdb fed the RT-PCR reads into MiXCR, producing one record per CDR3 protein. The sample lists about 650,000 distinct CDR3 sequences; less than 15% were seen once. Losses at the gene ends were 1 base for V and 2 bases for J; bases not matched to a gene: 4. This CDR3 is 15 amino acids long. Germline-derived CDR1 and CDR2 are SGHAT and FQNNGV. This receptor was taken from a man between 45 and 60 years old who received an inactivated influenza vaccine. The sequencing here drew on PBMCs from blood, taken about 14 days before vaccination. The chain combines TRBV11-2 with TRBJ2-7, with 8 bases aligning to TRBD1. The CDR3 protein is CASSLAWTGTYEQYF. In DNA form, the CDR3 reads TGTGCCAGCAGCTTAGCGTGGACAGGGACCTACGAGCAGTACTTC.